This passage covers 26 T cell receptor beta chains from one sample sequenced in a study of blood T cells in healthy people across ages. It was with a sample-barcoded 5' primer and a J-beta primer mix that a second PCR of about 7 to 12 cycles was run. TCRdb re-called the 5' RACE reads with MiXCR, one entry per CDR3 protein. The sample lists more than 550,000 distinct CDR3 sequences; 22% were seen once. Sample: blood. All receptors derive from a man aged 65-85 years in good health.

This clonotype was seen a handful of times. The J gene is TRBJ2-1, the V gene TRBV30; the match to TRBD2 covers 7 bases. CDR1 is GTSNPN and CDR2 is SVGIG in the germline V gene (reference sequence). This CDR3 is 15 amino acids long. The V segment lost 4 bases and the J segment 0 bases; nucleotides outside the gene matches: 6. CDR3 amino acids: CAWKRGGSSYNEQFF. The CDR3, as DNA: TGTGCCTGGAAGAGGGGCGGGAGCTCCTACAATGAGCAGTTCTTC.

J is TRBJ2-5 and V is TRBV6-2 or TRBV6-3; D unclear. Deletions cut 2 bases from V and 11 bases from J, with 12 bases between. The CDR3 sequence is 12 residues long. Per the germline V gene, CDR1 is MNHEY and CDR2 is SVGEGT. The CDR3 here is CASSYGGMEQYF. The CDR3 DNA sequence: TGTGCCAGCAGTTACGGCGGTATGGAGCAGTACTTC.

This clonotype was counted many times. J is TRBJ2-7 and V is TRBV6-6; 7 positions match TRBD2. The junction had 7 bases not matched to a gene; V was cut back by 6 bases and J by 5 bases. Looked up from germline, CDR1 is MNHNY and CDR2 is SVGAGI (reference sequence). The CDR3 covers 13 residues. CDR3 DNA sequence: TGTGCCAGCAGCACCCGGCGGGAGAACGAGCAGTACGTC. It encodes CASSTRRENEQYV.

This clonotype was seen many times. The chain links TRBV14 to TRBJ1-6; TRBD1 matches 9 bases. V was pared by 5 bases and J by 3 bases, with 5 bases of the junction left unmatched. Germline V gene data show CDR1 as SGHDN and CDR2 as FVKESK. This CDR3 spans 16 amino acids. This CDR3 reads CASSVQGAVYNSPLHF. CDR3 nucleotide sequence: TGTGCCAGCAGCGTACAGGGGGCTGTCTATAATTCACCCCTCCACTTT.

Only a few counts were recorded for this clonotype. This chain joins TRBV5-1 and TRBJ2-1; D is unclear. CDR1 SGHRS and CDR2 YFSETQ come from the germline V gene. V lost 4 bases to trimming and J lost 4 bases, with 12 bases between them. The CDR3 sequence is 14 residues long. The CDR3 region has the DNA TGCGCCAGCAGCCCCAGGTCCTGGTACAATGAGCAGTTCTTC. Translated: CASSPRSWYNEQFF.

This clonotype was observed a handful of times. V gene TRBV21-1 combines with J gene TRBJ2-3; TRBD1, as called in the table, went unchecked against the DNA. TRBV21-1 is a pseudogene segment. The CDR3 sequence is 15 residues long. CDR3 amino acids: CASSNKRQHTDTQYF. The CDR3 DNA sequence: TGTGCCAGCAGCAATAAACGACAGCACACAGATACGCAGTATTTT.

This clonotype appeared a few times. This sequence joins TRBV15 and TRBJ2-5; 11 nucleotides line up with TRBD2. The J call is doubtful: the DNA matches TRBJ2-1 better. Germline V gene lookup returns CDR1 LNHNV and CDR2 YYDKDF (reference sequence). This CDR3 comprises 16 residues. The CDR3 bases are TGTGCCACCAGCACCCAGACTAGCGGGGTCGGGAATGAGCAGTTCTTC. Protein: CATSTQTSGVGNEQFF.

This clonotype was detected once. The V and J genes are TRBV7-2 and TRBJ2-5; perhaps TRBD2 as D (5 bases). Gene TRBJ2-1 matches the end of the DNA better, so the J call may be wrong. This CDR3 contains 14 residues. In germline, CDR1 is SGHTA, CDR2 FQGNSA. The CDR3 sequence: CASNRIVDRGEQFF. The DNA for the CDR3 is TGTGCCAGCAACCGAATCGTGGACCGGGGTGAGCAGTTCTTC.

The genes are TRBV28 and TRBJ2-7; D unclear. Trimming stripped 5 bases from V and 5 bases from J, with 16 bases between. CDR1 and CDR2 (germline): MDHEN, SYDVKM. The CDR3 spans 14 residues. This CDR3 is CASSQVQIANEQYF. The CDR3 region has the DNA TGTGCCAGCAGTCAGGTCCAGATAGCCAACGAGCAGTACTTC. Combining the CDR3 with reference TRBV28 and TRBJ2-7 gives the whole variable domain DVKVTQSSRYLVKRTGEKVFLECVQDMDHENMFWYRQDPGLGLRLIYFSYDVKMKEKGDIPEGYSVSREKKERFSLILESASTNQTSMYLCASSQVQIANEQYFGPGTRLTVT.

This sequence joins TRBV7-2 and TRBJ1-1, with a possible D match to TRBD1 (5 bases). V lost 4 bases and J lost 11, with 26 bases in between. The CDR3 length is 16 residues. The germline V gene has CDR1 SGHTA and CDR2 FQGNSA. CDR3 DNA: TGTGCCAGCAGCTCCCGGGGGGGAAGTCGGACGACGTCGGCTTTCTTT. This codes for CASSSRGGSRTTSAFF.

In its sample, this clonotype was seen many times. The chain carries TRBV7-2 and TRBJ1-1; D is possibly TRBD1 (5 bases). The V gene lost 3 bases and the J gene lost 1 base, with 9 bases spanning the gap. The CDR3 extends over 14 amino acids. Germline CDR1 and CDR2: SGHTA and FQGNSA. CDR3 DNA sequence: TGTGCCAGCAGCTTGCAGGGTCCGAACACTGAAGCTTTCTTT. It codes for CASSLQGPNTEAFF.

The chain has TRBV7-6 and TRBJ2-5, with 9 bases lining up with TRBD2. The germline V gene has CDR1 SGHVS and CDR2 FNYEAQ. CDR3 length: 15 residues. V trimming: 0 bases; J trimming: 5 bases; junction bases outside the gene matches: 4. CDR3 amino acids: CASSLAREGRETQYF. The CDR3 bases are TGTGCCAGCAGCTTAGCGCGGGAGGGCCGGGAGACCCAGTACTTC.

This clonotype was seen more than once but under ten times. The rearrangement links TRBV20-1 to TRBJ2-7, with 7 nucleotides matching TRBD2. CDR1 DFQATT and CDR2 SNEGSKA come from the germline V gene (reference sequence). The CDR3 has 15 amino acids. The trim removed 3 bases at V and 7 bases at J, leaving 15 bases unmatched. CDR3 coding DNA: TGCAGTGCTAGCGAGGGAGGGACGGGTTCAGGAGAGCAGTACTTC. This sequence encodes CSASEGGTGSGEQYF.

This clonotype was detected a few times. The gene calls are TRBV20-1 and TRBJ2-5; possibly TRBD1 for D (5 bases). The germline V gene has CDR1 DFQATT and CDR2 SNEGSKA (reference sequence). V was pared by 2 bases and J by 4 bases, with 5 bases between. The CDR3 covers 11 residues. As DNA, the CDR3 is TGCAGTGCTAGAACAGGAGAGACCCAGTACTTC. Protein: CSARTGETQYF.

DNA for the CDR3: TGCGCCAGCAGCTCTGCTATGGACAGGGTGAACTATGGCTACACCTTC. As protein: CASSSAMDRVNYGYTF. The V call is TRBV5-1, the J call TRBJ1-2; TRBD1 aligns across 8 bases. CDR1 is SGHRS and CDR2 is YFSETQ in the germline V gene. V shed 3 bases, J shed 2 bases, and the junction held 9 bases outside the gene matches. This CDR3 has 16 residues.

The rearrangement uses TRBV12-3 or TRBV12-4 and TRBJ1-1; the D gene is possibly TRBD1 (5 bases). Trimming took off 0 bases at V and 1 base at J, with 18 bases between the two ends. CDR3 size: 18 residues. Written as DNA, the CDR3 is TGTGCCAGCAGTTTAGCCCGATCCTGGGGCAGACCGAACACTGAAGCTTTCTTT. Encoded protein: CASSLARSWGRPNTEAFF.

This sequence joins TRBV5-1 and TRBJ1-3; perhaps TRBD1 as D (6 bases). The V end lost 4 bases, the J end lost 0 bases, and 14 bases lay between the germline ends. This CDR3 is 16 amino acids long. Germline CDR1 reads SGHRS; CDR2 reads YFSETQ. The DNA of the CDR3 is TGCGCCAGCAGCGCCCGACAGGCCTCCTCTGGAAACACCATATATTTT. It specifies CASSARQASSGNTIYF.

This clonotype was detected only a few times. This CDR3 is CAISVQGKNTEAFF. The CDR3, as DNA: TGTGCCATCAGTGTTCAGGGAAAGAACACTGAAGCTTTCTTT. The rearrangement links TRBV10-3 to TRBJ1-1; a possible D gene is TRBD1 (5 bases). V was trimmed by 4 bases and J by 1 base, leaving 10 bases between them. This CDR3 has 14 amino acids. Germline V gene lookup returns CDR1 ENHRY and CDR2 SYGVKD.

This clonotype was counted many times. CDR3 region: CASSRARGGNTIYF. CDR3 coding DNA: TGTGCCAGCAGCAGGGCCAGGGGTGGAAACACCATATATTTT. This chain connects TRBV12-3 or TRBV12-4 to TRBJ1-3; tentatively, D is TRBD1 (6 bases). This CDR3 contains 14 residues. Trimming pared 6 bases from V and 3 bases from J, leaving 12 bases between.

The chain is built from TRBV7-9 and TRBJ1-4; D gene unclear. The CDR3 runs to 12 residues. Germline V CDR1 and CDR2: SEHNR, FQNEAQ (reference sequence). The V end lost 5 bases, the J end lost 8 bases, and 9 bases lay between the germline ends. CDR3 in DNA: TGTGCCAGCAGCCTCTCGGGGGAAAAACTGTTTTTT. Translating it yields CASSLSGEKLFF.

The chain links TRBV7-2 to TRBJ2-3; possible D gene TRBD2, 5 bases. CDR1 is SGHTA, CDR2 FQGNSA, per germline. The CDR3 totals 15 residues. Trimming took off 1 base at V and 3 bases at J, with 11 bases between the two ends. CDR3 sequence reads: CASSLVSGLTDTQYF. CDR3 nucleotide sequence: TGTGCCAGCAGCTTAGTTTCGGGGTTGACAGATACGCAGTATTTT.

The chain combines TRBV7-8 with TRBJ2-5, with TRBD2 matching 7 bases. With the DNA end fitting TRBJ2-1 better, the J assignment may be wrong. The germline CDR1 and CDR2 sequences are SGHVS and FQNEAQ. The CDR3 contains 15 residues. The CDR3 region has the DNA TGTGCCAGCAGCTTAGTTCGGGGGGATTTGGGTGAGCAGTTCTTC. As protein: CASSLVRGDLGEQFF.

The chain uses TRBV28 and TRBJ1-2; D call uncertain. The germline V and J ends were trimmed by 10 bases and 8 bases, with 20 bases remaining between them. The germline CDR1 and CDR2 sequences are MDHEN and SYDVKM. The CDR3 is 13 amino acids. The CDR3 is CAIYASPRLGYTF. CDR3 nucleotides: TGTGCCATCTACGCGTCCCCACGGCTCGGCTACACCTTC.

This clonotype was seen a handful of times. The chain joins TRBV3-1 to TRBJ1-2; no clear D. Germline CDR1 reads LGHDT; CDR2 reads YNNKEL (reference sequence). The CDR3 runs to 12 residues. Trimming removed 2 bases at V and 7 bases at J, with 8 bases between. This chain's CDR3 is CASSQWMGGYTF. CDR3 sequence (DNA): TGTGCCAGCAGCCAATGGATGGGTGGCTACACCTTC.

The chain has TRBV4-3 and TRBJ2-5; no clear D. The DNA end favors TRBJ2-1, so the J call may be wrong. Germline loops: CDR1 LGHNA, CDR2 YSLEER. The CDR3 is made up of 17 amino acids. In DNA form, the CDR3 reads TGCGCCAGCAGCCAGGCACCTTCGGGTTTTAGGGACAATGAGCAGTTCTTC. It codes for CASSQAPSGFRDNEQFF.

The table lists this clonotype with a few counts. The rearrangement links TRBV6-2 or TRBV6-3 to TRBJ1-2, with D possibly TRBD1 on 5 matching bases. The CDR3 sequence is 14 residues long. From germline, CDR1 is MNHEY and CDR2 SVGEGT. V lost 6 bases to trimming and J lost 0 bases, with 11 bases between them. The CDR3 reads CASRTSGANYGYTF. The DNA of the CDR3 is TGTGCCAGCAGAACCTCGGGGGCTAACTATGGCTACACCTTC.